This T cell receptor beta chain was found in a study of human T cells and chemical hapten exposure (dated by TCRdb to the early 2020s). Study-wide context: For sensitization, 2% DPC in acetone was applied to a 2 cm by 2 cm area of upper inner arm skin. Patient blood was sampled pre-sensitization (week 0) and at 2, 6 and about 24 weeks after DPC sensitization. Patients additionally received weekly therapeutic DPC doses to the scalp throughout the approximately 25-week study period. Libraries were pooled for sequencing, and variation in per-sample TCR yields was attributed mainly to small differences in library volumes within the pool. In alopecia patients, the study followed how the peripheral blood TCR repertoire changed in vivo over primary and secondary sensitization to diphenylcyclopropenone (DPC), a hapten. Patch testing on the upper back used Finn chambers containing 0.01% DPC, with scoring done after 6 days according to International Contact Dermatitis Research Group standards. Most of the patients in the cohort were female, and the cohort covered alopecia areata with under or over 50% scalp involvement, alopecia totalis and alopecia universalis. For TCR sequencing, blood came from about 28 alopecia patients at anywhere from one to four time points (pre-sensitization, 2, 6 and 24 weeks).

Taken from cysteine to phenylalanine, the CDR3 has 16 residues. The kept DNA is CDR3 alone, 48 bases in frame from the first base. CDR1 and CDR2, looked up from the germline V gene, are SNHLY and FYNNEI. The V end gives up 8 bases and the J end 4 bases, leaving 10 bases in the junction not matched to a gene. Paper-wide results and their limitations: Repeated subsampling changed both the strength of the expansion versus patch-test correlation and the threshold at which that correlation became significant. DPC sensitization did not change how many TCRs were above 1 in 1000 frequency, and no evidence was found of alterations in global repertoire structure. Expanded TCRs formed significantly more large CDR3 similarity clusters than pre-sensitization or healthy control sets, consistent with antigen-driven responses. Because every patient had alopecia, a presumed autoimmune disease, the patients' immune response might differ from that of healthy individuals. Patch test score correlated positively with the number of PT1 expanded TCRs, reaching significance at thresholds 8, 16 and 32 but not at 4.

Preparation of the library involved RACE. Sequencing instrument: NextSeq 500. Library preparation attached unique molecular identifiers to individual cDNA molecules for quantitative, reproducible TCR counting. Each blood RNA sample was used to sequence both TCR alpha and TCR beta chains. Under the source paper's analysis protocol: A median of about 87,000 TCRs per sample was observed, with a range of about 20,000 to 750,000. The Decombinator software suite was used to annotate the V, J and CDR3 of the TCR reads. For PS versus PT1 abundance plots, all samples were subsampled to the same number of TCRs (28,000). Expanded TCRs were defined as absent before sensitization and observed at least eight times at the 2-week time point. TCRdb reprocessed the public reads (quality trimming at Q25 with fastp, clone calling with MiXCR) and kept in-frame beta chains. Rows are unified per CDR3 protein, each entry keeping the most common DNA and genes. For this entry, the V and J calls and clone size follow TCRdb and not the study's own pipeline. For this sample there are 80,000 to 95,000 distinct CDR3 sequences; 8% to 10% appear just once. The ten biggest clones cover 3% to 4.5% of the sample.

Interpreted using the paper, the time point label stands for: pre-sensitization, week 0. Read against the paper, the sample's treatment or condition label means: therapeutic diphenylcyclopropenone sensitization with weekly scalp DPC. Blood at each patch-test visit was drawn before the patch test was applied. Eligible patients were aged 18 to 70, diagnosed with alopecia, deemed suitable for DPC therapy, and excluded if pregnant. Unfractionated whole blood was collected in Tempus Blood RNA tubes, and total RNA was extracted from that blood. This clonotype was seen only a few times. Its antigen is still unknown. Nothing much larger sits one base from this clone, and base qualities are not available.

This TCR came from a woman between 40 and 55 years old with alopecia areata. Some clones in this sample may be carry-over from other donors' samples. Sequences were derived from whole blood, sampled in connection with sensitization to the hapten diphenylcyclopropenone (DPC). The sequence is built from TRBV2 and TRBJ2-2, with 10 middle bases fitting TRBD2. CDR3 region: CASCPSGGHFTGELFF. The sequenced DNA: TGTGCCAGCTGTCCTAGCGGGGGCCATTTCACCGGGGAGCTGTTTTTT.